The clone carrying this TCR beta chain has more than one count but fewer than ten. The data stem from a study of identical twins. Unique molecular identifiers were present on cDNA, and template switching added a universal primer site. A single record per CDR3 protein comes from TCRdb applying MiXCR to the 5' RACE reads. Here the sample spans fewer than 250,000 distinct CDR3 sequences, around a tenth being singletons. The specimen was memory (CD45RO+) T cells sorted from blood. The source is a woman aged 18-29 years in good health.

The CDR3 sequence is CASSSRVGGRNTEAFF. For the CDR3, the DNA is TGTGCCAGCAGTTCCCGGGTGGGGGGGAGGAACACTGAAGCTTTCTTT. The chain couples TRBV7-3 to TRBJ1-1; the D gene is possibly TRBD1 (5 bases). V lost 6 bases and J 1 base, leaving 18 bases between the germline ends. The V gene's germline CDR1 is SGHTA and CDR2 FQGTGA. CDR3 size: 16 residues.